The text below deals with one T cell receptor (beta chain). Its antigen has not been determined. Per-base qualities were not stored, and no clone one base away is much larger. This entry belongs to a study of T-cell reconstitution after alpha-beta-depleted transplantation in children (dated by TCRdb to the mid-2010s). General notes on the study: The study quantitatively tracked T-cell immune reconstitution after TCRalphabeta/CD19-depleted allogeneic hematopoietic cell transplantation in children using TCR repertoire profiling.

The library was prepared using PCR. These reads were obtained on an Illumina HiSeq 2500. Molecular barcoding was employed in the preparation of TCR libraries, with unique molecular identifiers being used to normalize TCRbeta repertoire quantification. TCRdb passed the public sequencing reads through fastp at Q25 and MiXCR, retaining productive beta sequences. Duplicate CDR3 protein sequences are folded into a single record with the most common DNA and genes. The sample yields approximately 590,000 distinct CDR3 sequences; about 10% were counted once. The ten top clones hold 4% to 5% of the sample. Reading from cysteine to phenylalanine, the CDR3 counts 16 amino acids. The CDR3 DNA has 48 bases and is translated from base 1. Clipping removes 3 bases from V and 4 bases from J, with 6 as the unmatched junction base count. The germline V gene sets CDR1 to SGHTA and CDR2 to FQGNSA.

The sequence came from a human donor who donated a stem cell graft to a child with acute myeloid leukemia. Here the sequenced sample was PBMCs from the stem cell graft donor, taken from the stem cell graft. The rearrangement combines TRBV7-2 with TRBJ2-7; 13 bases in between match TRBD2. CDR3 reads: CASSFGTSGILYEQYF. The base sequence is TGTGCCAGCAGCTTCGGGACTAGCGGGATCCTGTACGAGCAGTACTTC.